These 25 T cell receptor beta chains came from one sample sequenced in a study of T-cell memory formation after mild COVID-19. A single record per CDR3 protein comes from TCRdb applying MiXCR to the 5' RACE reads. This table holds about 100,000 distinct CDR3 sequences, around 10% found once. Sample: PBMCs or a T cell subset sorted from them (not recorded which). The receptors derive from a man aged 18 to 30 who had mild COVID-19 (a few samples of this study predate the infection). Cell type and time point are not known.

A few counts support this clonotype. CDR3 nucleotides: TGCGCCAGCAGCTTGGAGCAAGAGTACGAGCAGTACTTC. It is translated as CASSLEQEYEQYF. The J gene is TRBJ2-7, the V gene TRBV5-1; D remains ambiguous. Germline V gene lookup returns CDR1 SGHRS and CDR2 YFSETQ. The CDR3 spans 13 residues. The ends were cut back, 0 bases at V and 4 bases at J, with 8 bases in the middle.

The chain uses TRBV7-9 and TRBJ2-5; the D gene could be TRBD1 or TRBD2 (5 bases each). The CDR3 runs 16 residues. Germline CDR1 and CDR2: SEHNR and FQNEAQ (reference sequence). V was cut by 5 bases and J by 0 bases, with 16 bases left in between. The CDR3, as DNA: TGTGCCAGCAGCCATGGGACGGTATTTGACCAAGAGACCCAGTACTTC. Protein: CASSHGTVFDQETQYF.

The V and J genes are TRBV3-1 and TRBJ2-5; D is ambiguous. V lost 3 bases and J lost 5, with 13 bases in between. Germline values: CDR1 LGHDT, CDR2 YNNKEL (reference sequence). This CDR3 spans 14 amino acids. Written as DNA, the CDR3 is TGTGCCAGCAGCCATCAATTTGGGGTGGAGACCCAGTACTTC. It yields the protein CASSHQFGVETQYF.

This clonotype was counted only a few times. The genes are TRBV6-4 and TRBJ2-3; 12 bases are a match to TRBD1. In germline, CDR1 is MRHNA, CDR2 SNTAGT. V was pared by 2 bases and J by 5 bases, with 5 bases of the junction left unmatched. The CDR3 totals 16 residues. CDR3 in amino acids: CASSDGTGGAGDTQYF. Here the CDR3 DNA reads TGTGCCAGCAGTGACGGGACAGGGGGCGCGGGAGATACGCAGTATTTT.

This clonotype was observed a few times. The CDR3 DNA sequence: TGCAGCGTTCCGGGGACAGGGAACGGCTACACCTTC. This translates into CSVPGTGNGYTF. The genes are TRBV29-1 and TRBJ1-2; the match to TRBD1 covers 9 bases. Looked up from germline, CDR1 is SQVTM and CDR2 is ANQGSEA. Trimming at V came to 5 bases and at J to 8 bases, leaving 6 bases not matched to a gene. The CDR3 sequence is 12 residues long.

There are many counts of this clonotype. CDR3 in amino acids: CASSYRDFNTGELFF. CDR3 nucleotide sequence: TGTGCCAGCAGCTACCGGGACTTTAACACCGGGGAGCTGTTTTTT. The genes are TRBV7-9 and TRBJ2-2; D is perhaps TRBD2 (6 bases). CDR3 length: 15 amino acids. V lost 4 bases and J lost 2, with 11 bases in between. CDR1 and CDR2 from the germline V gene are SEHNR and FQNEAQ (reference sequence).

This clonotype was recorded a few times. CDR3 in amino acids: CASSPDRQGDTF. In DNA, the CDR3 is TGTGCCAGCTCACCGGATCGGCAGGGCGACACCTTC. This chain links TRBV18 with TRBJ1-2, with D maybe TRBD1 (5 bases). The germline V gene has CDR1 KGHSH and CDR2 LQKENI. This CDR3 contains 12 residues. V gave up 3 bases and J gave up 12 bases, with 14 bases separating them.

The chain recombines TRBV4-1 with TRBJ1-5; D gene ambiguous. The CDR3 totals 13 residues. The ends were cut back, 0 bases at V and 13 bases at J, with 13 bases in the middle. Germline V gene data show CDR1 as MGHRA and CDR2 as YSYEKL. CDR3 sequence (DNA): TGCGCCAGCAGCCAAGACGCATGGAGACTTCAGCATTTT. Protein product: CASSQDAWRLQHF.

This clonotype was detected only a few times. The chain has TRBV7-9 and TRBJ1-5; perhaps TRBD1 as D (5 bases). The ends were cut back, 5 bases at V and 5 bases at J, with 16 bases in the middle. Germline CDR1 reads SEHNR; CDR2 reads FQNEAQ (reference sequence). This CDR3 region has 15 residues. CDR3 coding DNA: TGTGCCAGCAGCCCATCGGGGGGAACGGATCAGCCCCAGCATTTT. It specifies CASSPSGGTDQPQHF.

The chain has TRBV4-2 and TRBJ1-6; D is uncertain. The CDR3 runs 17 residues. With 0 bases removed from V and 6 bases from J, the gap between germline ends came to 15 bases. Germline values: CDR1 LGHNA, CDR2 YNFKEQ. For the CDR3, the DNA is TGTGCCAGCAGCCAAGATATTTGGGAGTACGGTAATTCACCCCTCCACTTT. Its protein is CASSQDIWEYGNSPLHF.

This clonotype was seen a handful of times. The V and J genes are TRBV7-9 and TRBJ2-2; TRBD2 aligns across 7 bases. Germline lookup yields CDR1 SEHNR and CDR2 FQNEAQ (reference sequence). The trim removed 5 bases at V and 7 bases at J, leaving 4 bases unmatched. The CDR3 is 13 residues long. DNA of the CDR3: TGTGCCAGCAGCGGCAGCGGGAACGGGGAGCTGTTTTTT. Amino acids: CASSGSGNGELFF.

This clonotype came up many times. The chain recombines TRBV6-5 with TRBJ1-1; TRBD1 is a possible D gene (6 bases). This CDR3 contains 16 residues. V gave up 6 bases and J gave up 0 bases, with 17 bases separating them. From germline, CDR1 is MNHEY and CDR2 SVGAGI. The CDR3 DNA sequence: TGTGCCAGCAGCCCACAGGGTCTGGTGATGAACACTGAAGCTTTCTTT. This gives the protein CASSPQGLVMNTEAFF.

This clonotype has a handful of counts. The V gene is TRBV13, the J gene TRBJ2-7; no clear D. This CDR3 contains 12 residues. V lost 1 base to trimming and J lost 6 bases, with 7 bases between them. CDR1 and CDR2 from the germline V gene are PRHDT and FYEKMQ (reference sequence). CDR3 nucleotide sequence: TGTGCCAGCAGCTTAGTGGGATCCGAGCAGTACTTC. Protein: CASSLVGSEQYF. Filled out from reference TRBV13 and TRBJ2-7, the complete variable domain reads AAGVIQSPRHLIKEKRETATLKCYPIPRHDTVYWYQQGPGQDPQFLISFYEKMQSDKGSIPDRFSAQQFSDYHSELNMSSLELGDSALYFCASSLVGSEQYFGPGTRLTVT.

The chain uses TRBV9 and TRBJ2-2; D possibly corresponds to TRBD2 (5 bases). V was trimmed by 0 bases and J by 4 bases, leaving 7 bases between them. The germline CDR1 and CDR2 sequences are SGDLS and YYNGEE. The CDR3 contains 14 residues. CDR3 loop: CASSVDGVTGELFF. The CDR3, as DNA: TGTGCCAGCAGCGTAGACGGGGTCACCGGGGAGCTGTTTTTT.

This clonotype was counted only a few times. J is TRBJ1-1 and V is TRBV5-1; perhaps TRBD1 as D (6 bases). Trimming left V 5 bases short and J 1 base short, with 15 bases between. Germline loops: CDR1 SGHRS, CDR2 YFSETQ. This CDR3 has 15 amino acids. DNA of the CDR3: TGCGCCAGCAGGTTTTTACAGGGTGAGAACACTGAAGCTTTCTTT. Translating it yields CASRFLQGENTEAFF.

This clonotype was seen only a few times. The chain couples TRBV20-1 to TRBJ2-6, with D possibly TRBD1 on 6 matching bases. V shed 1 base and J shed 4 bases, with 20 bases lying between them. Germline values: CDR1 DFQATT, CDR2 SNEGSKA (reference sequence). There are 18 residues in the CDR3. CDR3 coding DNA: TGCAGTGCTAGAGTACCGTTAGACAGGACGGCGGGGGCCAACGTCCTGACTTTC. Amino acid sequence: CSARVPLDRTAGANVLTF.

This clonotype was detected a few times. The gene calls are TRBV7-2 and TRBJ1-5, with D perhaps matching TRBD1 (6 bases). Trimming cost V 3 bases and J 1 base, with 10 bases left between them. Germline V lookup: CDR1 SGHTA, CDR2 FQGNSA. CDR3 length: 15 residues. The CDR3 here is CASSFGGLSNQPQHF. The DNA for the CDR3 is TGTGCCAGCAGCTTCGGGGGGCTGAGCAATCAGCCCCAGCATTTT.

This clonotype has a single count. This chain uses TRBV18 with TRBJ2-7; the D call may be TRBD1 or TRBD2 (5 bases each). Germline V CDR1 and CDR2: KGHSH, LQKENI. The ends were cut back, 0 bases at V and 4 bases at J, with 16 bases in the middle. The CDR3 runs 16 residues. The CDR3 sequence: CASSPPGTDVLYEQYF. The CDR3 DNA reads TGTGCCAGCTCACCACCAGGGACGGATGTCCTGTACGAGCAGTACTTC.

This clonotype was detected only a few times. The V call is TRBV29-1, the J call TRBJ1-2, with 8 bases matching TRBD1. Germline CDR1 is SQVTM and CDR2 is ANQGSEA. This CDR3 comprises 13 residues. Trimming at V came to 3 bases and at J to 6 bases, leaving 6 bases not matched to a gene. CDR3 DNA: TGCAGCGTTGAGGGGACAGGAGCGAATGGCTACACCTTC. Translation gives CSVEGTGANGYTF. Full variable domain (remainder filled in from reference TRBV29-1 and TRBJ1-2): SAVISQKPSRDICQRGTSLTIQCQVDSQVTMMFWYRQQPGQSLTLIATANQGSEATYESGFVIDKFPISRPNLTFSTLTVSNMSPEDSSIYLCSVEGTGANGYTFGSGTRLTVV.

This clonotype was detected many times. The rearrangement joins TRBV9 to TRBJ1-1, with a tentative D call TRBD1 (6 bases). This CDR3 has 14 residues. Deletions cut 0 bases from V and 4 bases from J, with 10 bases between. Germline lookup yields CDR1 SGDLS and CDR2 YYNGEE. The DNA of the CDR3 is TGTGCCAGCAGCGTAGAGGGAGGGGGCACTGAAGCTTTCTTT. It codes for CASSVEGGGTEAFF.

The rearrangement joins TRBV29-1 to TRBJ2-7; D remains ambiguous. There are 10 residues in the CDR3. Deletions cut 5 bases from V and 7 bases from J, with 9 bases between. Looked up from germline, CDR1 is SQVTM and CDR2 is ANQGSEA. CDR3 residues: CSVFREEQYF. For the CDR3, the DNA is TGCAGCGTTTTTAGAGAGGAGCAGTACTTC.

This clonotype was found many times. The genes are TRBV11-1 and TRBJ2-5; 7 nucleotides match TRBD2. Germline-derived CDR1 and CDR2 are SGHAT and FQDESV (reference sequence). This CDR3 has 15 residues. Losses at the gene ends were 3 bases for V and 2 bases for J; bases not matched to a gene: 6. The CDR3 spells CASSLWGTTQETQYF. CDR3 nucleotide sequence: TGTGCCAGCAGCTTGTGGGGGACTACTCAAGAGACCCAGTACTTC.

This clonotype has just a few counts. This chain links TRBV24-1 with TRBJ1-1; 8 bases are a match to TRBD1. The germline V gene encodes CDR1 KGHDR and CDR2 SFDVKD. The CDR3 spans 13 residues. The trim removed 7 bases at V and 6 bases at J, leaving 6 bases unmatched. The CDR3 is CATRPGQASEAFF. The CDR3 nucleotides are TGTGCCACCAGACCGGGACAGGCATCTGAAGCTTTCTTT.

The rearrangement uses TRBV28 and TRBJ2-7; perhaps D is TRBD1 or TRBD2 (6 bases each). Germline V gene data show CDR1 as MDHEN and CDR2 as SYDVKM. Trimming pared 2 bases from V and 3 bases from J, leaving 8 bases between. The CDR3 has 13 residues. CDR3 sequence (DNA): TGTGCCAGCAGTTTAGGAGGGGGCTACGAGCAGTACGTC. This codes for CASSLGGGYEQYV.

This clonotype has ten or more counts. The V gene is TRBV5-1, the J gene TRBJ2-7; TRBD1 aligns across 7 bases. V lost 2 bases, J lost 0 bases, and 2 bases stayed unmatched. The CDR3 has 14 residues. Per the germline V gene, CDR1 is SGHRS and CDR2 is YFSETQ. In DNA form, the CDR3 reads TGCGCCAGCAGCTTTCCAGGGGGCTCCTACGAGCAGTACTTC. It translates to CASSFPGGSYEQYF.